Below, 32 T cell receptor beta chains from the same sample are listed, as sequenced in a study of T cell changes during pregnancy in multiple sclerosis. Sequencing was performed with immunoSEQ multiplex PCR; in TCRdb, only in-frame clones are kept and a portion is missing. The table records under 70,000 clones, about 90% of them present only once. Sequenced here: CD4+ T cells from peripheral blood mononuclear cells, sampled after pregnancy. The origin of the receptors is a female donor in good health, enrolled as a control in a pregnancy study.

The chain has TRBV7-2 and TRBJ2-7, with a weak D call TRBD1 (6 bases). V lost 5 bases to trimming and J lost 3 bases, with 23 bases between them. The CDR3 is made up of 17 amino acids. The germline gives CDR1 SGHTA, CDR2 FQGNSA. In DNA form, the CDR3 reads TGTGCCAGCAGCCCAAGACACTACGACAGGTTCTACTACGAGCAGTACTTC. This gives the protein CASSPRHYDRFYYEQYF. The full variable domain, its missing parts supplied by reference TRBV7-2 and TRBJ2-7, is GAGVSQSPSNKVTEKGKDVELRCDPISGHTALYWYRQSLGQGLEFLIYFQGNSAPDKSGLPSDRFSAERTGGSVSTLTIQRTQQEDSAVYLCASSPRHYDRFYYEQYFGPGTRLTVT.

This sequence joins TRBV10-2 and TRBJ1-4; D call uncertain. This CDR3 comprises 16 residues. Trimming cost V 6 bases and J 6 bases, with 20 bases left between them. From germline, CDR1 is WSHSY and CDR2 SAAADI. The CDR3 DNA sequence: TGCGCCAGCAGATCCAGGACGGGGAACTATGATGAAAAACTGTTTTTT. Amino acid sequence: CASRSRTGNYDEKLFF.

This chain links TRBV7-3 with TRBJ2-3; 12 bases align to TRBD2. Germline V gene data show CDR1 as SGHTA and CDR2 as FQGTGA. This CDR3 spans 16 amino acids. J lost 2 bases, V lost 5 bases, and 5 bases had no gene match. Here the CDR3 reads CASSRWTSGTTDTQYF. CDR3 sequence (DNA): TGTGCCAGCAGCCGGTGGACTAGCGGGACCACAGATACGCAGTATTTT.

This sequence joins TRBV7-2 and TRBJ1-4, with a tentative D call TRBD1 (5 bases). Germline CDR1 reads SGHTA; CDR2 reads FQGNSA. V lost 5 bases and J 8 bases, leaving 15 bases between the germline ends. CDR3 size: 14 residues. The CDR3 DNA reads as TGTGCCAGCAGCCCGGGGGGGAATAGGGAAAAACTGTTTTTT. It specifies CASSPGGNREKLFF.

As DNA, the CDR3 is TGTGCCAGCAGCTCAGGGGGCGCCGGGGCCATCGGGGAGACCCAGTACTTC. It is translated as CASSSGGAGAIGETQYF. The chain is built from TRBV5-8 and TRBJ2-5; 8 nucleotides line up with TRBD1. The germline gives CDR1 SGHTS, CDR2 YDEGEE. Losses at the gene ends were 3 bases for V and 5 bases for J; bases not matched to a gene: 15. The CDR3 sequence is 17 residues long.

This rearrangement joins TRBV28 to TRBJ2-5; 9 bases fit TRBD2. Germline V gene lookup returns CDR1 MDHEN and CDR2 SYDVKM. Unmatched junction bases numbered 8, after V lost 8 bases and J lost 7 bases. CDR3 length equals 13 residues. CDR3 sequence reads: CASGGLAHGTQYF. In DNA, the CDR3 is TGTGCCAGCGGGGGACTAGCCCATGGGACCCAGTACTTC.

The rearrangement joins TRBV30 to TRBJ2-5; D is uncertain. V shed 4 bases and J shed 3 bases, with 12 bases lying between them. Looked up from germline, CDR1 is GTSNPN and CDR2 is SVGIG (reference sequence). The CDR3 contains 13 residues. The CDR3 region is CAWNRSLKETQYF. The CDR3 DNA is TGTGCCTGGAATCGGTCACTGAAAGAGACCCAGTACTTC. Full variable domain (remainder filled in from reference TRBV30 and TRBJ2-5): SQTIHQWPATLVQPVGSPLSLECTVEGTSNPNLYWYRQAAGRGLQLLFYSVGIGQISSEVPQNLSASRPQDRQFILSSKKLLLSDSGFYLCAWNRSLKETQYFGPGTRLLVL.

The rearrangement uses TRBV6-1 and TRBJ2-2; D is perhaps TRBD2 (6 bases). Germline loops: CDR1 MNHNS, CDR2 SASEGT. V dropped 6 bases and J dropped 2 bases, with 13 bases sitting between them. The CDR3 length is 15 residues. The chain's CDR3 is CASRKGLANTGELFF. CDR3 coding DNA: TGTGCCAGCAGAAAGGGACTGGCAAACACCGGGGAGCTGTTTTTT.

This chain connects TRBV6-5 to TRBJ2-5; a possible D gene is TRBD1 (6 bases). V gave up 0 bases and J gave up 5 bases, with 13 bases separating them. There are 15 residues in the CDR3. Per germline, CDR1 MNHEY and CDR2 SVGAGI. The CDR3 sequence is CASSYSAGVGETQYF. CDR3 in DNA: TGTGCCAGCAGTTACTCTGCAGGGGTGGGTGAGACCCAGTACTTC.

This chain uses TRBV21-1 with TRBJ1-2; the tabulated D call, TRBD1, remains unverified against the DNA. TRBV21-1 is a listed pseudogene. There are 18 residues in the CDR3. CDR3 region: CASRTHGGQGAVNYGYTF. CDR3 DNA: TGTGCCAGCAGGACACACGGGGGACAGGGGGCCGTTAACTATGGCTACACCTTC.

This clone was recorded once. The chain has TRBV10-3 and TRBJ2-5, with D perhaps TRBD2 (5 bases). Looked up from germline, CDR1 is ENHRY and CDR2 is SYGVKD. The CDR3 consists of 14 residues. Trimming shortened V by 2 bases and J by 2 bases, and 9 bases separated the two germline ends. This CDR3 is CAISEGRGQETQYF. The DNA of the CDR3 is TGTGCCATCAGTGAGGGCCGGGGACAAGAGACCCAGTACTTC.

This clone has a single count. V usage is TRBV6-6 and J usage is TRBJ2-7; possibly TRBD1 for D (6 bases). The CDR3 contains 13 residues. V lost 0 bases and J lost 7, with 10 bases in between. Looked up from germline, CDR1 is MNHNY and CDR2 is SVGAGI (reference sequence). The CDR3 DNA is TGTGCCAGCAGTTACTCAGGGGGTCCTGAGCAGTACTTC. Residues: CASSYSGGPEQYF.

The J gene is TRBJ1-2, the V gene TRBV6-5, with 7 bases identical to TRBD1. The CDR3 length is 13 residues. V lost 7 bases and J lost 5; bases outside the gene matches: 7. Germline-derived CDR1 and CDR2 are MNHEY and SVGAGI. CDR3 sequence: CASKRTGGYGYTF. CDR3 DNA sequence: TGTGCCAGCAAAAGGACAGGAGGATATGGCTACACCTTC.

The V call is TRBV30, the J call TRBJ1-6, with D uncertain. This CDR3 region has 15 residues. Germline lookup yields CDR1 GTSNPN and CDR2 SVGIG (reference sequence). V shed 4 bases and J shed 0 bases, with 10 bases lying between them. The CDR3 DNA sequence: TGTGCCTGGAATTTGGGGAGCTCCTATAATTCACCCCTCCACTTT. Its translation is CAWNLGSSYNSPLHF.

This chain connects TRBV7-2 to TRBJ1-5, with a tentative D call TRBD1 (6 bases). The CDR3 runs 13 residues. V was shortened by 6 bases and J by 7 bases, with 13 bases between the two germline ends. The germline CDR1 and CDR2 sequences are SGHTA and FQGNSA. In DNA form, the CDR3 reads TGTGCCAGCAGTTACAGGGTAGGCCAGCCCCAGCATTTT. This encodes CASSYRVGQPQHF.

This clone was seen once. The chain links TRBV7-2 to TRBJ2-1; 11 bases map to TRBD2. The ends lost 5 bases at V and 2 bases at J; junction bases unmatched: 2. The CDR3 is 15 residues long. From germline, CDR1 is SGHTA and CDR2 FQGNSA. CDR3 sequence: CASSPTSGAYNEQFF. CDR3 DNA: TGTGCCAGCAGCCCGACTAGCGGGGCCTACAATGAGCAGTTCTTC.

Only one count was recorded for this clone. The V call is TRBV2, the J call TRBJ1-1; the match to TRBD1 covers 10 bases. The CDR3 consists of 12 residues. Germline CDR1 SNHLY, CDR2 FYNNEI. V was pared by 7 bases and J by 8 bases, with 4 bases of the junction left unmatched. The CDR3 region has the DNA TGTGCCAGCATGGCGACAGGGGGCGAAGCTTTCTTT. This sequence encodes CASMATGGEAFF.

The V and J genes are TRBV2 and TRBJ2-1; D not certain. Germline V gives CDR1 SNHLY, CDR2 FYNNEI. Trimming removed 4 bases at V and 3 bases at J, with 10 bases between. CDR3 size: 14 residues. The CDR3 is CASSGASIYNEQFF. The CDR3 DNA reads TGTGCCAGCAGTGGGGCGTCCATCTACAATGAGCAGTTCTTC. The whole variable domain, filled in from reference TRBV2 and TRBJ2-1, reads EPEVTQTPSHQVTQMGQEVILRCVPISNHLYFYWYRQILGQKVEFLVSFYNNEISEKSEIFDDQFSVERPDGSNFTLKIRSTKLEDSAMYFCASSGASIYNEQFFGPGTRLTVL.

As regards this clone: At one end the junction does not follow the germline gene, possibly because of a read error. This chain uses TRBV7-7 with TRBJ2-3, with 9 positions matching TRBD1. This CDR3 has 14 residues. Germline V CDR1 and CDR2: SSHAT, FNYEAQ (reference sequence). CDR3: CASSLGTGLDTQYF. CDR3 sequence (DNA): TGTGCTAGCAGCCTCGGGACAGGGCTAGATACGCAGTATTTT. Looking up the rest from reference TRBV7-7 and TRBJ2-3 gives the full variable domain: GAGVSQSPRYKVTKRGQDVTLRCDPISSHATLYWYQQALGQGPEFLTYFNYEAQPDKSGLPSDRFSAERPEGSISTLTIQRTEQRDSAMYRCASSLGTGLDTQYFGPGTRLTVL.

This chain links TRBV6-5 with TRBJ2-7; no clear D gene. The CDR3 covers 11 residues. The germline gives CDR1 MNHEY, CDR2 SVGAGI. V was trimmed by 2 bases and J by 9 bases, leaving 8 bases between them. The CDR3 region has the DNA TGTGCCAGCAGTTACGGTAACAGGCAGTACTTC. This gives the protein CASSYGNRQYF.

The chain uses TRBV12-5 and TRBJ2-3; maybe TRBD2 (6 bases). This CDR3 is built from 15 residues. Trimming pared 4 bases from V and 7 bases from J, leaving 18 bases between. Looked up from germline, CDR1 is LGHNT and CDR2 is FRNRAP. The CDR3 is CASGSWGTFTNTQYF. In DNA, the CDR3 is TGTGCTAGTGGTTCCTGGGGGACTTTCACGAATACGCAGTATTTT.

The chain joins TRBV5-1 to TRBJ1-3, with 9 bases aligning to TRBD1. Trimming removed 4 bases from V and 2 bases from J; junction bases left unmatched: 7. Germline CDR1 and CDR2: SGHRS and YFSETQ. There are 16 residues in the CDR3. The DNA of the CDR3 is TGCGCCAGCAGCCCGCAGACAGGGGGGACTGGAAACACCATATATTTT. Protein sequence: CASSPQTGGTGNTIYF.

V and J are TRBV5-4 and TRBJ2-1; D may be TRBD2 (5 bases). The length of the CDR3 is 16 residues. V was cut by 3 bases and J by 3 bases, with 16 bases left in between. Germline CDR1 reads SGHNT; CDR2 reads YYREEE (reference sequence). CDR3 DNA: TGTGCCAGCAGCTCCCAAATTGAGGGAGTCTACAATGAGCAGTTCTTC. Translated, it gives CASSSQIEGVYNEQFF.

J is TRBJ1-1 and V is TRBV11-2; no definite D call. From germline, CDR1 is SGHAT and CDR2 FQNNGV. The CDR3 consists of 15 residues. V shed 5 bases and J shed 3 bases, with 16 bases lying between them. In DNA, the CDR3 is TGTGCCAGCAGCGCACTAGCGGGTAGGGACACTGAAGCTTTCTTT. Translated, it gives CASSALAGRDTEAFF.

V gene TRBV19 combines with J gene TRBJ2-5; D is possibly TRBD1 (6 bases). Trimming stripped 2 bases from V and 2 bases from J, with 15 bases between. CDR3 size: 16 residues. CDR1 LNHDA and CDR2 SQIVND come from the germline V gene (reference sequence). The CDR3 loop reads CASSIRPGASQETQYF. CDR3 DNA sequence: TGTGCCAGTAGTATACGCCCAGGGGCCAGTCAAGAGACCCAGTACTTC.

The genes are TRBV5-1 and TRBJ2-1, with 8 bases aligning to TRBD2. This CDR3 has 15 amino acids. Germline CDR1 and CDR2: SGHRS and YFSETQ. With 2 bases clipped from V and 6 bases from J, the junction kept 7 bases outside the gene matches. CDR3 sequence reads: CASSFTTSAGNEQFF. CDR3 sequence (DNA): TGCGCCAGCAGCTTTACGACTAGCGCCGGCAATGAGCAGTTCTTC.

This chain uses TRBV7-9 with TRBJ2-1; tentatively, D is TRBD2 (6 bases). Trimming took off 4 bases at V and 0 bases at J, with 10 bases between the two ends. The CDR3 contains 15 residues. Germline V CDR1 and CDR2: SEHNR, FQNEAQ (reference sequence). CDR3 sequence reads: CASSSRGSSYNEQFF. DNA for the CDR3: TGTGCCAGCAGCTCCCGGGGGAGCTCCTACAATGAGCAGTTCTTC.

The CDR3 here is CASSLGGSKEPQHF. For the CDR3, the DNA is TGCGCCAGCAGCCTTGGAGGCAGTAAGGAGCCCCAGCATTTT. The chain is built from TRBV4-1 and TRBJ1-5, with no clear D. CDR1 and CDR2 (germline): MGHRA, YSYEKL. The CDR3 covers 14 residues. The germline V and J ends were trimmed by 4 bases and 8 bases, with 15 bases remaining between them.

The chain carries TRBV10-3 and TRBJ1-3; D might be TRBD1 (5 bases). The CDR3 loop spans 14 amino acids. Per the germline V gene, CDR1 is ENHRY and CDR2 is SYGVKD. V lost 9 bases and J 1 base, leaving 13 bases between the germline ends. CDR3 DNA: TGTGCCATAAGCAGGGAATATTCTGGAAACACCATATATTTT. It is translated as CAISREYSGNTIYF.

CDR3 coding DNA: TGTGCCAGCAGCCGGGTCGGTGAGCAGTTCTTC. It yields the protein CASSRVGEQFF. The chain is built from TRBV7-8 and TRBJ2-1; D is unresolved. The CDR3 extends over 11 amino acids. Germline CDR1 SGHVS, CDR2 FQNEAQ. Trimming cost V 5 bases and J 9 bases, with 8 bases left between them.

CDR3 in DNA: TGTGCCAGCAATCAGGGCTCGGTCTATGGCTACACCTTC. It specifies CASNQGSVYGYTF. V is TRBV9 and J is TRBJ1-2, with D maybe TRBD1 (5 bases). V shed 6 bases and J shed 4 bases, with 13 bases lying between them. This CDR3 region has 13 residues. In germline, CDR1 is SGDLS, CDR2 YYNGEE.

V usage is TRBV12-2 and J usage is TRBJ2-7; TRBD1 is the table's D call and was not checked against the DNA. TRBV12-2 is a known pseudogene. The length of the CDR3 is 15 residues. CDR3 amino acids: CASRFPQAQVKEQYF. The CDR3 DNA sequence: TGTGCAAGTCGCTTTCCCCAAGCACAGGTGAAAGAGCAGTACTTC.